Below, 20 T cell receptor beta chains from the same sample are listed, as sequenced in a study of response to subunit inactivated influenza vaccine. TCRdb re-called the RT-PCR reads through MiXCR, storing one row per CDR3 protein. The sample consists of hundreds of thousands of distinct CDR3 sequences, around 14% of them appearing once. Here the sequenced sample was PBMCs from blood, taken 12 days after vaccination. The receptors derive from a man aged 50 or older who received an inactivated influenza vaccine.

This clonotype showed up many times. V is TRBV20-1 and J is TRBJ1-4; 7 nucleotides line up with TRBD1. V shed 3 bases and J 5 bases; nucleotides not matched to a gene: 6. CDR3 length equals 14 residues. Germline values: CDR1 DFQATT, CDR2 SNEGSKA (reference sequence). DNA of the CDR3: TGCAGTGCTAGCCCTGCGACAGGGAATGAAAAACTGTTTTTT. It encodes CSASPATGNEKLFF.

The J gene is TRBJ2-5, the V gene TRBV9, with 9 nucleotides matching TRBD1. The V gene's germline CDR1 is SGDLS and CDR2 YYNGEE. Trimming removed 0 bases from V and 6 bases from J; junction bases left unmatched: 6. This CDR3 comprises 15 residues. CDR3 loop: CASSVAGQGPQTQYF. DNA of the CDR3: TGTGCCAGCAGCGTAGCGGGACAGGGTCCACAGACCCAGTACTTC.

The chain couples TRBV10-3 to TRBJ2-6; 10 nucleotides line up with TRBD1. V dropped 5 bases and J dropped 0; count of bases not matched to a gene: 7. Germline values: CDR1 ENHRY, CDR2 SYGVKD. The CDR3 sequence is 18 residues long. This CDR3 is CAISSRRTGGSGANVLTF. CDR3 coding DNA: TGTGCCATCAGTTCTCGTCGGACAGGGGGCTCTGGGGCCAACGTCCTGACTTTC.

The gene calls are TRBV25-1 and TRBJ1-4; possible D gene TRBD1, 6 bases. CDR3 length: 15 residues. The V and J ends lost 7 bases and 5 bases respectively, with 17 bases between them. The germline V gene has CDR1 MGHDK and CDR2 SYGVNS. CDR3 in amino acids: CASTPTGGRNEKLFF. CDR3 coding DNA: TGTGCCAGCACCCCGACTGGGGGCAGAAATGAAAAACTGTTTTTT.

The sample holds a few counts of this clonotype. The J gene is TRBJ2-1, the V gene TRBV14; 10 nucleotides line up with TRBD2. This CDR3 has 16 amino acids. The germline gives CDR1 SGHDN, CDR2 FVKESK. V shed 4 bases and J 5 bases; nucleotides not matched to a gene: 8. DNA of the CDR3: TGTGCCAGCAGCCCCCTAGCGGGAGCCCCCCACAATGAGCAGTTCTTC. It translates to CASSPLAGAPHNEQFF.

The genes are TRBV6-1 and TRBJ2-7; 10 bases fit TRBD1. The CDR3 is 15 amino acids. Per germline, CDR1 MNHNS and CDR2 SASEGT. The V gene end was trimmed by 7 bases and the J gene end by 4 bases; junction bases not matched to a gene: 10. The CDR3 loop reads CASTSGTGDRYEQYF. The CDR3 coding sequence is TGTGCCAGCACCAGCGGGACAGGGGACCGTTACGAGCAGTACTTC.

The genes are TRBV14 and TRBJ2-3, with D uncertain. V was cut by 5 bases and J by 8 bases, with 14 bases left in between. This CDR3 is built from 13 residues. Per the germline V gene, CDR1 is SGHDN and CDR2 is FVKESK. The CDR3 DNA reads TGTGCCAGCAGCGGCGGTAGGTCCGGTACGCAGTATTTT. It encodes CASSGGRSGTQYF. The full variable domain, completed using reference TRBV14 and TRBJ2-3, is EAGVTQFPSHSVIEKGQTVTLRCDPISGHDNLYWYRRVMGKEIKFLLHFVKESKQDESGMPNNRFLAERTGGTYSTLKVQPAELEDSGVYFCASSGGRSGTQYFGPGTRLTVL.

The rearrangement links TRBV9 to TRBJ2-7; D remains unclear. Germline V gives CDR1 SGDLS, CDR2 YYNGEE. The CDR3 spans 15 residues. V lost 0 bases, J lost 1 base, and 11 bases lay in between. The CDR3 sequence: CASSVDHRPSYEQYF. CDR3 nucleotides: TGTGCCAGCAGCGTAGATCACCGACCATCCTACGAGCAGTACTTC.

This clonotype was counted between two and nine times. The chain joins TRBV20-1 to TRBJ2-1; D possibly uses TRBD1 or TRBD2 (5 bases each). Germline V CDR1 and CDR2: DFQATT, SNEGSKA (reference sequence). The CDR3 spans 14 residues. V lost 6 bases and J 3 bases, leaving 15 bases between the germline ends. The CDR3 nucleotides are TGCAGTGCCAACCGGGACGGATACTACAATGAGCAGTTCTTC. Encoded protein: CSANRDGYYNEQFF.

The chain is built from TRBV6-5 and TRBJ1-2; D not resolved. V was trimmed by 2 bases and J by 3 bases, leaving 10 bases between them. CDR3 length: 14 amino acids. Germline V CDR1 and CDR2: MNHEY, SVGAGI. Here the CDR3 DNA reads TGTGCCAGCAGTTACCCGGGGAGTGACTATGGCTACACCTTC. As protein: CASSYPGSDYGYTF.

Only a few counts were recorded for this clonotype. The chain has TRBV6-2 or TRBV6-3 and TRBJ2-4; possible D gene TRBD2, 6 bases. CDR3 length: 14 residues. V lost 6 bases to trimming and J lost 6 bases, with 15 bases between them. Per germline, CDR1 MNHEY and CDR2 SVGEGT. CDR3 in DNA: TGTGCCAGCAGCCAAAGGCGGGGTCCAAACATTCAGTACTTC. Amino acid sequence: CASSQRRGPNIQYF.

This clonotype was observed a handful of times. This rearrangement joins TRBV13 to TRBJ2-7; tentatively, D is TRBD1 (6 bases). In germline, CDR1 is PRHDT, CDR2 FYEKMQ (reference sequence). The V and J ends lost 5 bases and 0 bases respectively, with 17 bases between them. There are 16 residues in the CDR3. The CDR3 DNA sequence: TGTGCCAGCAGCCGAAATCAGGGGACCTACTCCTACGAGCAGTACTTC. Translating gives CASSRNQGTYSYEQYF.

This chain uses TRBV12-5 with TRBJ2-2; D unclear. Trimming cost V 6 bases and J 6 bases, with 8 bases left between them. This CDR3 has 12 residues. Germline V gene lookup returns CDR1 LGHNT and CDR2 FRNRAP. The CDR3 DNA reads as TGTGCTAGTGGCCTGCCTCCCGGGGAGCTGTTTTTT. Translated, it gives CASGLPPGELFF.

This clonotype occurred many times. V is TRBV5-1 and J is TRBJ2-3; 9 bases agree with TRBD2. Germline V gene sequence: CDR1 SGHRS, CDR2 YFSETQ. V gave up 0 bases and J gave up 0 bases; unmatched junction bases: 2. The CDR3 is 16 residues long. The CDR3 reads CASSLGLAGSTDTQYF. The CDR3 DNA reads as TGCGCCAGCAGCTTGGGGCTAGCGGGGAGCACAGATACGCAGTATTTT.

This clonotype has more than one count but fewer than ten. Here the CDR3 reads CASSGDRGRLLDTGELFF. The CDR3 DNA reads as TGTGCCAGCAGTGGGGACAGGGGGCGTCTTTTGGACACCGGGGAGCTGTTTTTT. The J gene is TRBJ2-2, the V gene TRBV25-1; TRBD1 matches 12 bases. J gave up 3 bases and V 4 bases, and 9 bases lay outside the gene matches. Germline loops: CDR1 MGHDK, CDR2 SYGVNS. This CDR3 contains 18 residues.

This rearrangement joins TRBV6-5 to TRBJ2-7; 10 nucleotides align to TRBD2. Germline lookup yields CDR1 MNHEY and CDR2 SVGAGI. The CDR3 runs 16 residues. V lost 1 base and J lost 3; bases outside the gene matches: 6. The CDR3 nucleotides read TGTGCCAGCAGTTACTTAGCGGGGGGCCTAGTCTACGAGCAGTACTTC. This encodes CASSYLAGGLVYEQYF.

This clonotype came up a few times. The chain links TRBV4-2 to TRBJ2-1; 12 bases are shared with TRBD2. The V segment lost 2 bases and the J segment 2 bases; nucleotides outside the gene matches: 1. CDR3 length: 16 residues. Germline V gives CDR1 LGHNA, CDR2 YNFKEQ. The CDR3 loop is CASSQRLAGAYNEQFF. CDR3 DNA: TGTGCCAGCAGCCAACGACTAGCGGGGGCCTACAATGAGCAGTTCTTC.

The V call is TRBV5-1, the J call TRBJ1-5, with D unresolved. From germline, CDR1 is SGHRS and CDR2 YFSETQ. V lost 7 bases to trimming and J lost 1 base, with 9 bases between them. The CDR3 is made up of 13 amino acids. CDR3 nucleotides: TGCGCCAGCCCTGTCGGGAGCAATCAGCCCCAGCATTTT. This codes for CASPVGSNQPQHF.

V usage is TRBV20-1 and J usage is TRBJ1-4; perhaps TRBD1 as D (6 bases). The CDR3 totals 13 residues. From germline, CDR1 is DFQATT and CDR2 SNEGSKA (reference sequence). V gave up 1 base and J gave up 5 bases, with 8 bases separating them. CDR3 sequence: CSARGTENEKLFF. CDR3 bases: TGCAGTGCTAGAGGGACAGAGAATGAAAAACTGTTTTTT.

In its sample, this clonotype was seen a few times. The chain is built from TRBV12-3 or TRBV12-4 and TRBJ2-6; D call uncertain. Trimming pared 7 bases from V and 1 base from J, leaving 11 bases between. This CDR3 comprises 15 residues. CDR3 in amino acids: CASTLSPSGANVLTF. CDR3 DNA: TGTGCCAGCACTCTATCCCCATCTGGGGCCAACGTCCTGACTTTC.